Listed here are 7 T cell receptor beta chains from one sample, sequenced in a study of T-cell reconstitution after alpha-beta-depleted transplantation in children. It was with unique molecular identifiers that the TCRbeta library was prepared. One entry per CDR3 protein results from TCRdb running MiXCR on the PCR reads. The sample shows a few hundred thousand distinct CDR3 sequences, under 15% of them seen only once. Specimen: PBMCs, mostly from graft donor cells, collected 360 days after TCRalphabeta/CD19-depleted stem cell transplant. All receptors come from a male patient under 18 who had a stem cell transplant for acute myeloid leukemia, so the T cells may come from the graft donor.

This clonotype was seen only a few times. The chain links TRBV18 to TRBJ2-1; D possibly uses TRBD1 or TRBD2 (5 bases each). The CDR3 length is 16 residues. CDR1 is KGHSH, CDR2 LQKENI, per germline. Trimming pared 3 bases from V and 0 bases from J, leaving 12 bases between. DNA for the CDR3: TGTGCCAGCTCACCCCGGGACGGAGGCTCCTACAATGAGCAGTTCTTC. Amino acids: CASSPRDGGSYNEQFF.

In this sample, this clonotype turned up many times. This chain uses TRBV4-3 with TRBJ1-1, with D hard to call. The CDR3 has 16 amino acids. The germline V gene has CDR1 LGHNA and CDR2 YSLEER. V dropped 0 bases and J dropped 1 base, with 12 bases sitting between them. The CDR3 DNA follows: TGCGCCAGCAGCCAAGACGGAAGCCAGTGGAACACTGAAGCTTTCTTT. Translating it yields CASSQDGSQWNTEAFF.

Here the CDR3 reads CASSFVRTGDEQFF. DNA for the CDR3: TGTGCCAGCAGTTTCGTTCGCACAGGAGATGAGCAGTTCTTC. V and J are TRBV12-3 or TRBV12-4 and TRBJ2-1; D possibly corresponds to TRBD1 (5 bases). Trimming shortened V by 3 bases and J by 8 bases, and 14 bases separated the two germline ends. The CDR3 sequence is 14 residues long.

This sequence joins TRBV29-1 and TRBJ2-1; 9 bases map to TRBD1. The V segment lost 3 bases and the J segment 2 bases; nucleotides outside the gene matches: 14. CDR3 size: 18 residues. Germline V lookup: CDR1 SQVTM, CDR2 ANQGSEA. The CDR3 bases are TGCAGCGTTGATGTGGGGACAGGGTATGGGAGGGCCTACAATGAGCAGTTCTTC. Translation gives CSVDVGTGYGRAYNEQFF.

CDR3 nucleotides: TGCAGCGCTGACAGGGACAGGGACTACACCTTC. Its translation: CSADRDRDYTF. V usage is TRBV29-1 and J usage is TRBJ1-2; 9 bases are shared with TRBD1. CDR1 and CDR2 from the germline V gene are SQVTM and ANQGSEA. Unmatched junction bases numbered 7, after V lost 7 bases and J lost 10 bases. The CDR3 is 11 amino acids.

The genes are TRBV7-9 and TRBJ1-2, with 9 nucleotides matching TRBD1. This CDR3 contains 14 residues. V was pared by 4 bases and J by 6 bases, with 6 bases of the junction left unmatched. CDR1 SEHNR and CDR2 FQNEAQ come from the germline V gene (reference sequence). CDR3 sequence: CASSSFRDRDGYTF. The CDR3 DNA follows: TGTGCCAGCAGCTCCTTCCGGGACAGGGATGGCTACACCTTC.

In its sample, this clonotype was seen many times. This CDR3 reads CASSSTRRGRASLYEQYF. CDR3 coding DNA: TGTGCCAGCAGTTCCACTCGTCGCGGGAGGGCCAGCTTGTACGAGCAGTACTTC. The chain carries TRBV6-5 and TRBJ2-7; the match to TRBD2 covers 9 bases. Per germline, CDR1 MNHEY and CDR2 SVGAGI. The CDR3 covers 18 residues. V lost 4 bases to trimming and J lost 4 bases; unmatched junction nucleotides: 17.